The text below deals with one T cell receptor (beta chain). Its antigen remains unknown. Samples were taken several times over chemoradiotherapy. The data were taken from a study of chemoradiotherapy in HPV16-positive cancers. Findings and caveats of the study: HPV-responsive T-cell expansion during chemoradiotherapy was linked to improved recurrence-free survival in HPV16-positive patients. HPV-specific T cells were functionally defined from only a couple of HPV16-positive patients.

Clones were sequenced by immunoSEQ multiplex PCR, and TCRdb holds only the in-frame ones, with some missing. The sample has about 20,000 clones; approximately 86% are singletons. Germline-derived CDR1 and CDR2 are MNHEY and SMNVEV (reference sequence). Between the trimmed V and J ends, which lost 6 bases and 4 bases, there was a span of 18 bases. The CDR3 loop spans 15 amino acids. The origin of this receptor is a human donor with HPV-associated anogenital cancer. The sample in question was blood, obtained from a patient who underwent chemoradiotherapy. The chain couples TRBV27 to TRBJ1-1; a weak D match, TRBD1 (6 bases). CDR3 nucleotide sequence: TGTGCCAGCAGCAGAGCCGGGACATATGGCACTGAAGCTTTCTTT. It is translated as CASSRAGTYGTEAFF.